This T cell receptor (beta chain) was observed in a study of cytomegalovirus exposure and HLA in healthy donors. Study background: The 120 validation repertoires matched the roughly 670 first-cohort repertoires in platform, a later analysis reported. General study results and limits: The classifier, whose performance was assessed in both the original and validation cohorts, reportedly diagnosed cytomegalovirus status with high specificity and sensitivity. Through in vitro validation, a few CMV-associated chains were shown to be specific for CMV antigens. Cytomegalovirus association was assigned to about 180 TCR beta chains.

Here immunoSEQ multiplex PCR was the method, and the copy in TCRdb shows in-frame clones only, minus some. The data hold some 170,000 clones, with around nine tenths observed a single time. CDR3 size: 16 residues. Germline CDR1 SGHVS, CDR2 FNYEAQ. Trimming cost V 1 base and J 4 bases; bases outside gene matches: 8. Of note for this clone: What it recognizes is unknown.

The chain couples TRBV7-6 to TRBJ2-5; the match to TRBD2 covers 8 bases. This TCR derives from a man aged 30-40 years in good health and CMV-seropositive. The sequenced sample was PBMCs. CDR3 coding DNA: TGTGCCAGCAGCTTAGTTCCAGCGGGGGTTGGAGAGACCCAGTACTTC. This codes for CASSLVPAGVGETQYF.